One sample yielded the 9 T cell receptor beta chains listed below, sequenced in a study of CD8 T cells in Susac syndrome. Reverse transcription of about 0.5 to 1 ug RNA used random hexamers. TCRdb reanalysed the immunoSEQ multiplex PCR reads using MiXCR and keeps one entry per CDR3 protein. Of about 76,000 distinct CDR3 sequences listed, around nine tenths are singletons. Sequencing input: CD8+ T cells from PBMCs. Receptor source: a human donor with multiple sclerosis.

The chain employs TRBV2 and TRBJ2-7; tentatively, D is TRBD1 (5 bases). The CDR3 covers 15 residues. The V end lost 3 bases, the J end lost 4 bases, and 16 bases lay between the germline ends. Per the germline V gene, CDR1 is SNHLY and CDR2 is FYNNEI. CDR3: CASSDPGRVGYEQYF. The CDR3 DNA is TGTGCCAGCAGTGACCCCGGCAGGGTAGGTTACGAGCAGTACTTC.

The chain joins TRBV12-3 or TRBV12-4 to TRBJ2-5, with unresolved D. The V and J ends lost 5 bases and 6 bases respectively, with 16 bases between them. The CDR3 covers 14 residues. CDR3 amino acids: CASSPSYLSQTQYF. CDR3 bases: TGTGCCAGCAGTCCCTCCTACCTCTCCCAGACCCAGTACTTC.

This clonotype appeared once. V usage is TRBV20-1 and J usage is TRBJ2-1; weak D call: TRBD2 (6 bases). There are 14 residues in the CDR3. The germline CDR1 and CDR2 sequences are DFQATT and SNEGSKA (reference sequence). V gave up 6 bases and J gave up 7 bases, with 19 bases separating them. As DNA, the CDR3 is TGCAGTGCGCCTCCTCCGGGACTCCGTAATGAGCAGTTCTTC. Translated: CSAPPPGLRNEQFF.

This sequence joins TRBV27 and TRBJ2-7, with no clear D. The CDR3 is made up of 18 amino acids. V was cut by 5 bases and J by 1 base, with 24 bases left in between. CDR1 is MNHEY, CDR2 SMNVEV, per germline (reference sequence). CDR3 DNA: TGTGCCAGCAGTAGTCTAGGGTCTGGTGGGATAACATCCTACGAGCAGTACTTC. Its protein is CASSSLGSGGITSYEQYF.

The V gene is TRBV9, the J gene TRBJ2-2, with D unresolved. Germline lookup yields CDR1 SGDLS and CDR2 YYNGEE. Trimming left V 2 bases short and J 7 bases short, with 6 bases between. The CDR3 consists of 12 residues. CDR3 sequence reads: CASSVDGGELFF. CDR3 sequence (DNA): TGTGCCAGCAGCGTGGACGGCGGGGAGCTGTTTTTT.

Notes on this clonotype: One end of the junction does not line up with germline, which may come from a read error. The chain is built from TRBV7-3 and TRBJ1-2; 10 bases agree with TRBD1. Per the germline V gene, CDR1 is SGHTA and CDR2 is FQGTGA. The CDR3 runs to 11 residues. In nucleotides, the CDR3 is TGTGCCAGCAGCTCGAGGACAGGGGGAGGCTTC. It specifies CASSSRTGGGF.

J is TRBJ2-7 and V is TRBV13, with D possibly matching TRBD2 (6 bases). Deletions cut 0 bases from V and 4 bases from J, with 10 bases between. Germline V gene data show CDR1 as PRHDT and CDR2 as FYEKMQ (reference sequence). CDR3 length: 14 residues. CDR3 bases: TGTGCCAGCAGCTTAGGCCTGGAGGGATACGAGCAGTACTTC. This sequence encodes CASSLGLEGYEQYF. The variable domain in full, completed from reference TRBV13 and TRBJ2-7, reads AAGVIQSPRHLIKEKRETATLKCYPIPRHDTVYWYQQGPGQDPQFLISFYEKMQSDKGSIPDRFSAQQFSDYHSELNMSSLELGDSALYFCASSLGLEGYEQYFGPGTRLTVT.

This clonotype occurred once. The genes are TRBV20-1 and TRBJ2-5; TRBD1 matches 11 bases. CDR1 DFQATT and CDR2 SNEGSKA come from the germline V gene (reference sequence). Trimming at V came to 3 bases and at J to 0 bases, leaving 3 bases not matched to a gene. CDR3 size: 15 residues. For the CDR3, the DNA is TGCAGTGCTAGGCGGGGACAGGGGGACCAAGAGACCCAGTACTTC. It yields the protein CSARRGQGDQETQYF.

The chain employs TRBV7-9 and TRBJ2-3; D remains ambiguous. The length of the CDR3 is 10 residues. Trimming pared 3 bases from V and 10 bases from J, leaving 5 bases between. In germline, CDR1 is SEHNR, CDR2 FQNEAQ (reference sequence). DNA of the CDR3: TGTGCCAGCAGCTTTCACGCGCAGTATTTT. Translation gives CASSFHAQYF.